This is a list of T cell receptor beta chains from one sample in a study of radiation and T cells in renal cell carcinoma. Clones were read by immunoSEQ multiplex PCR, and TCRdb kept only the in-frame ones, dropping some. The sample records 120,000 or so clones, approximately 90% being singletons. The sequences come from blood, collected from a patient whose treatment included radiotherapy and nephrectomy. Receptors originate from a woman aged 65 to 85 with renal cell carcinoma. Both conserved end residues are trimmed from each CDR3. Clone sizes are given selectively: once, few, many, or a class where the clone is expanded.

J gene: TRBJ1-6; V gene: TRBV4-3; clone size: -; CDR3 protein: ASSQDRADTPLH
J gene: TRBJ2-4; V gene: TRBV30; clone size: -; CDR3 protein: AWTARTGGENIQY
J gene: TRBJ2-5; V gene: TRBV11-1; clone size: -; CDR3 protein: ASANGRGNWYQETQY
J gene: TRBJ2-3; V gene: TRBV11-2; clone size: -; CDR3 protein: ASSARADTQY
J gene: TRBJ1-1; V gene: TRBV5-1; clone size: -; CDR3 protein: ASSLGAVNTEAF
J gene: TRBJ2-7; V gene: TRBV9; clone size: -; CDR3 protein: ASSPRLAGGRDEQY
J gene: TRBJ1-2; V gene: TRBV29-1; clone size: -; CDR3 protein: SAGDQVEGSYGYT
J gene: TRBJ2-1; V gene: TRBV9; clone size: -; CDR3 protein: ASSPRTSYNEQF
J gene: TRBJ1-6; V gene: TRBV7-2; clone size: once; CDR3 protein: ASSLYRGSALH
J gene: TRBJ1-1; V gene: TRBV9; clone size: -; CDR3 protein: ASSFSGGGMNTEAF
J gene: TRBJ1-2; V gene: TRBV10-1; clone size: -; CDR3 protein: ASIRQGYGYT
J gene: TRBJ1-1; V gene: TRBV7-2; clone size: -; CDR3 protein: ASSLGTVGSTEAF
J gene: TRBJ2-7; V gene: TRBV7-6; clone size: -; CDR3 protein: ASSPTLRGEQY
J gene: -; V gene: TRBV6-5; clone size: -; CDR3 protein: AVGGGLSYEQY
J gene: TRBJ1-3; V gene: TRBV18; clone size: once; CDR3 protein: ASSRDRGTSGNTIY